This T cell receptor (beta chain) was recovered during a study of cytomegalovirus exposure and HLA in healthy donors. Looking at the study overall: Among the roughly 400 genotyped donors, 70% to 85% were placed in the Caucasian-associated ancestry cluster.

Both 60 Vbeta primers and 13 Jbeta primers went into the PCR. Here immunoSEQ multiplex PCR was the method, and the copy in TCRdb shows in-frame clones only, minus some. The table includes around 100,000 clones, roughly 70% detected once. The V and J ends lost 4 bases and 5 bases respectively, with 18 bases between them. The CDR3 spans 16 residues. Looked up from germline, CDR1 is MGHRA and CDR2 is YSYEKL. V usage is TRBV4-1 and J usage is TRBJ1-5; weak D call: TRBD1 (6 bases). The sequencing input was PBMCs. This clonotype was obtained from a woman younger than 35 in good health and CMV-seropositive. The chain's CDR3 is CASSLVTTGGDQPQHF. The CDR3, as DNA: TGCGCCAGCAGCCTAGTAACGACAGGAGGCGATCAGCCCCAGCATTTT.